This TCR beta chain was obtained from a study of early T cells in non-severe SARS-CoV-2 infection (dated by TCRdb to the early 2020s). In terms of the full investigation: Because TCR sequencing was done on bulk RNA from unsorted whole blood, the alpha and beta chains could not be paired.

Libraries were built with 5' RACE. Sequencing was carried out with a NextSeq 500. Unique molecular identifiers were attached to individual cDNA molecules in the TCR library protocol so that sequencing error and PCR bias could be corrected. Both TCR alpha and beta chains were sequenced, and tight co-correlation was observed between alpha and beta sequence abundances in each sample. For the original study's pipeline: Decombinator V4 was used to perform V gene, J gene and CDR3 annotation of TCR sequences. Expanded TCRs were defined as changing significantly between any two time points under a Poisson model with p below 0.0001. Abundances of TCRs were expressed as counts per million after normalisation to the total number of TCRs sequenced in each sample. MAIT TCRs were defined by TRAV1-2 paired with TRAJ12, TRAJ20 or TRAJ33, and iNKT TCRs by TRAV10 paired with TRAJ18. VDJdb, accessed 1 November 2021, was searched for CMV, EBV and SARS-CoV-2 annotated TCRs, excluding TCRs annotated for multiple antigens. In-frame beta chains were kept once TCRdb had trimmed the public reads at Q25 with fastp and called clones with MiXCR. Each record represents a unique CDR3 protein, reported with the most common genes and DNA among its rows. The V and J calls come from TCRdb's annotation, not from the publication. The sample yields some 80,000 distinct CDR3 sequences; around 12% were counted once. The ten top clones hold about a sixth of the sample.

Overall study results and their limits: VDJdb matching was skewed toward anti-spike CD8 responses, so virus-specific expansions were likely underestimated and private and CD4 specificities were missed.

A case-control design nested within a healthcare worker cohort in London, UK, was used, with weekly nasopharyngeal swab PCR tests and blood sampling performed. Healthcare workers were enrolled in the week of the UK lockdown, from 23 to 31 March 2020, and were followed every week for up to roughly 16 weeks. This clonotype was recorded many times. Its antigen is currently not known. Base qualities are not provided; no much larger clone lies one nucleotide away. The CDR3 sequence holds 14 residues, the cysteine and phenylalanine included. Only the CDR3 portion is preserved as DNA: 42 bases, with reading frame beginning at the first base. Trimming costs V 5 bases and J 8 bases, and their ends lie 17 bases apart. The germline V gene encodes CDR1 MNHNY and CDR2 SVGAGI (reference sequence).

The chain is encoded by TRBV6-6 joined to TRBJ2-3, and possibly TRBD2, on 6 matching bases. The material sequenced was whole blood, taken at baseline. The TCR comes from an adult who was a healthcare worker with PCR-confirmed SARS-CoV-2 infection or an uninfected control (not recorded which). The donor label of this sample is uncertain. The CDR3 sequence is CASSPGREASTQYF. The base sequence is TGTGCCAGCAGTCCTGGGCGGGAAGCGTCTACGCAGTATTTT.